A selection of T cell receptor beta chains follows, all from one sample in a study of graft-versus-host responses after intestinal transplantation. Assay used: immunoSEQ multiplex PCR; TCRdb lists only in-frame clones, some missing. The sample has about 39,000 clones, 90% to 95% seen once; the top ten hold less than 0.25%. Which antigens these TCRs recognize remains unknown. The source was unstimulated CD8+ T cells sorted from spleen or lymph node cells, collected before transplant. These receptors came from a human donor who was the organ donor for an intestinal transplant. Both conserved end residues are part of each CDR3. Fields, in order: CDR3 DNA, CDR3 protein, V gene, D gene, J gene, CDR3 length, clone size. A D gene is named only where the DNA matches it firmly. Clone size is stated in some rows and not others, as once, few, many or a class when expanded.

CDR3nt: TGTGCCAGCAGCGAGTCAGGGGAACCTGGAAACACCATATATTTT
CDR3aa: CASSESGEPGNTIYF
v_gene: TRBV9
d_gene: NA
j_gene: TRBJ1-3
len: 15
abundance: once

CDR3nt: TGTGCCAGCAGCTTTGTGTCCGAGACCCAGTACTTC
CDR3aa: CASSFVSETQYF
v_gene: TRBV11-3
d_gene: NA
j_gene: TRBJ2-5
len: 12
abundance: NA

CDR3nt: TGTGCCAGCAGCTTAATGGGTGAAAAACTGTTTTTT
CDR3aa: CASSLMGEKLFF
v_gene: TRBV7-6
d_gene: NA
j_gene: TRBJ1-4
len: 12
abundance: NA

CDR3nt: TGTGCCAGTAGTATAGTCGGGACTACCTACGAGCAGTACTTC
CDR3aa: CASSIVGTTYEQYF
v_gene: TRBV19
d_gene: TRBD2
j_gene: TRBJ2-7
len: 14
abundance: NA

CDR3nt: TGTGCCAGCAGCTCCCCAGGGTCTACCAAAAACATTCAGTACTTC
CDR3aa: CASSSPGSTKNIQYF
v_gene: TRBV7-9
d_gene: NA
j_gene: TRBJ2-4
len: 15
abundance: NA

CDR3nt: TGTGCCGCCTGGGATCAGGCTACCACTGAAGCTTTCTTT
CDR3aa: CAAWDQATTEAFF
v_gene: TRBV28
d_gene: NA
j_gene: TRBJ1-1
len: 13
abundance: few

CDR3nt: TGTGCCAGCAGCTTGGGGTTTCTACCTCCGGAGCAGTACTTC
CDR3aa: CASSLGFLPPEQYF
v_gene: TRBV7-2
d_gene: NA
j_gene: TRBJ2-7
len: 14
abundance: NA

CDR3nt: TGTGCCATCAGTGGTCCCCAAACGGACAGGAACTATCCCTACGAGCAGTACTTC
CDR3aa: CAISGPQTDRNYPYEQYF
v_gene: TRBV10-3
d_gene: TRBD1
j_gene: TRBJ2-7
len: 18
abundance: NA

CDR3nt: TGTGCCAGCAGTCGCGACAGCCACCAATCCCCCTATAGCAATCAGCCCCAGCATTTT
CDR3aa: CASSRDSHQSPYSNQPQHF
v_gene: TRBV28
d_gene: NA
j_gene: TRBJ1-5
len: 19
abundance: NA

CDR3nt: TGTGCCAGCAGTTTGGGCGATAGCAATCAGCCCCAGCATTTT
CDR3aa: CASSLGDSNQPQHF
v_gene: TRBV6-5
d_gene: NA
j_gene: TRBJ1-5
len: 14
abundance: NA

CDR3nt: TGTGCCAGCAGTGATCCTAGCGGGTGGGGCACAGATACGCAGTATTTT
CDR3aa: CASSDPSGWGTDTQYF
v_gene: TRBV27
d_gene: TRBD2
j_gene: TRBJ2-3
len: 16
abundance: NA

CDR3nt: TGTGCCAGCAGTATCGGGACTTACTACGAGCAGTACTTC
CDR3aa: CASSIGTYYEQYF
v_gene: TRBV27
d_gene: NA
j_gene: TRBJ2-7
len: 13
abundance: NA

CDR3nt: TGTGCCAGCAGCCCGCCGATACACAGGAACACTGAAGCTTTCTTT
CDR3aa: CASSPPIHRNTEAFF
v_gene: TRBV7-9
d_gene: NA
j_gene: TRBJ1-1
len: 15
abundance: once

CDR3nt: TGCGCCAGCAGTCCCGGGACAGAAGCTTACGAGCAGTACTTC
CDR3aa: CASSPGTEAYEQYF
v_gene: TRBV5-1
d_gene: TRBD1
j_gene: TRBJ2-7
len: 14
abundance: NA

CDR3nt: TGCGCCAGCAGCATCGGACAGAACACTGAAGCTTTCTTT
CDR3aa: CASSIGQNTEAFF
v_gene: TRBV4-1
d_gene: NA
j_gene: TRBJ1-1
len: 13
abundance: NA

CDR3nt: TGTGCCAGCAGCTCCGGACAGGGCGGAGCTCAGCCCCAGCATTTT
CDR3aa: CASSSGQGGAQPQHF
v_gene: TRBV7-8
d_gene: TRBD1
j_gene: TRBJ1-5
len: 15
abundance: NA

CDR3nt: TGTGCCCGAGGACGGGCGGGGGGCAGCTCCTACGAGCAGTACTTC
CDR3aa: CARGRAGGSSYEQYF
v_gene: TRBV30
d_gene: TRBD2
j_gene: TRBJ2-7
len: 15
abundance: once

CDR3nt: TGTGCCAGCAGCTTAGATGACTGGAACAATGAGCAGTTCTTC
CDR3aa: CASSLDDWNNEQFF
v_gene: TRBV7-6
d_gene: NA
j_gene: TRBJ2-1
len: 14
abundance: NA

CDR3nt: TGTGCCAGCAGTTACTCTTCGGACAGGAACTATGGCTACACCTTC
CDR3aa: CASSYSSDRNYGYTF
v_gene: TRBV6-5
d_gene: TRBD1
j_gene: TRBJ1-2
len: 15
abundance: NA

CDR3nt: TGTGCCAGCAGTGAAGGACTAGCGGGGGGGCAAAACCAAGAGACCCAGTACTTC
CDR3aa: CASSEGLAGGQNQETQYF
v_gene: TRBV2
d_gene: TRBD2
j_gene: TRBJ2-5
len: 18
abundance: once

CDR3nt: TGTGCCAGCAGCGTAGGCGGGGGGACTAGAGAGACCCAGTACTTC
CDR3aa: CASSVGGGTRETQYF
v_gene: TRBV9
d_gene: TRBD2
j_gene: TRBJ2-5
len: 15
abundance: NA

CDR3nt: TGTGCCACCAGCCAAGGGGAGGCGGACACCGGGGAGCTGTTTTTT
CDR3aa: CATSQGEADTGELFF
v_gene: TRBV15
d_gene: NA
j_gene: TRBJ2-2
len: 15
abundance: once

CDR3nt: TGCGCCAGCAGTGAGTCGCGGGGAGACGAGCAGTACTTC
CDR3aa: CASSESRGDEQYF
v_gene: TRBV10-1
d_gene: NA
j_gene: TRBJ2-7
len: 13
abundance: NA

CDR3nt: TGCGCCAGCAGCCAAGTAGTCGCTCGTACTAGACCCGCCTACAATGAGCAGTTCTTC
CDR3aa: CASSQVVARTRPAYNEQFF
v_gene: TRBV4-1
d_gene: NA
j_gene: TRBJ2-1
len: 19
abundance: NA

CDR3nt: TGTGCCAGCACCAGGGAGGCGTACACTGAAGCTTTCTTT
CDR3aa: CASTREAYTEAFF
v_gene: TRBV6-5
d_gene: NA
j_gene: TRBJ1-1
len: 13
abundance: NA

CDR3nt: TGTGCCAGCAGTGAAGCCCCACACCTAGACCTCAGCACAGATACGCAGTATTTT
CDR3aa: CASSEAPHLDLSTDTQYF
v_gene: TRBV2
d_gene: NA
j_gene: TRBJ2-3
len: 18
abundance: NA

CDR3nt: TGTGCAAGTCGCACACGACTCCTGGGGCAAGAGACCCAGTACTTC
CDR3aa: CASRTRLLGQETQYF
v_gene: TRBV12-2
d_gene: NA
j_gene: TRBJ2-5
len: 15
abundance: NA

CDR3nt: TGTGCCAGCAGTTTATGGAGGGACAGACAAGAGACCCAGTACTTC
CDR3aa: CASSLWRDRQETQYF
v_gene: TRBV28
d_gene: TRBD1
j_gene: TRBJ2-5
len: 15
abundance: NA

CDR3nt: TGCGCCAGCAGCCAAGACCCGACAGGGGCGGGAGCTTTCTTT
CDR3aa: CASSQDPTGAGAFF
v_gene: TRBV4-1
d_gene: TRBD1
j_gene: TRBJ1-1
len: 14
abundance: NA

CDR3nt: TGTGCCAGAAGTCTAGACGGCTGTGGGAATCAGCCCCAGCATTTT
CDR3aa: CARSLDGCGNQPQHF
v_gene: TRBV7-5
d_gene: NA
j_gene: TRBJ1-5
len: 15
abundance: NA

CDR3nt: TGTGCCAGCAGGTCCAGGGGGCGCCCAGATACGCAGTATTTT
CDR3aa: CASRSRGRPDTQYF
v_gene: TRBV7-8
d_gene: TRBD1
j_gene: TRBJ2-3
len: 14
abundance: NA

CDR3nt: TGTGCCAGTAGTATAGCAGCGAACACTGAAGCTTTCTTT
CDR3aa: CASSIAANTEAFF
v_gene: TRBV19
d_gene: NA
j_gene: TRBJ1-1
len: 13
abundance: NA

CDR3nt: TGCGCCAGCAGCCAAGCGTGGACAGGGTCCGACGAGCAGTACTTC
CDR3aa: CASSQAWTGSDEQYF
v_gene: TRBV4-1
d_gene: TRBD1
j_gene: TRBJ2-7
len: 15
abundance: NA

CDR3nt: TGTGCCACCCTCAATATTGGACAGTTGAACACTGAAGCTTTCTTT
CDR3aa: CATLNIGQLNTEAFF
v_gene: TRBV10-3
d_gene: NA
j_gene: TRBJ1-1
len: 15
abundance: NA

CDR3nt: TGCGCCAGCAGCCAGTCCTACGGGGCTGGGACTGAAGCTTTCTTT
CDR3aa: CASSQSYGAGTEAFF
v_gene: TRBV4-3
d_gene: NA
j_gene: TRBJ1-1
len: 15
abundance: NA

CDR3nt: TGTGCCAGCAGCTTAGACCCTTACACAGGGTTGTTTAGCAATCAGCCCCAGCATTTT
CDR3aa: CASSLDPYTGLFSNQPQHF
v_gene: TRBV7-2
d_gene: NA
j_gene: TRBJ1-5
len: 19
abundance: NA

CDR3nt: TGTGCCAGCAGTGCAACCGGGACACCGAGCTCCTACGAGCAGTACTTC
CDR3aa: CASSATGTPSSYEQYF
v_gene: TRBV28
d_gene: NA
j_gene: TRBJ2-7
len: 16
abundance: NA

CDR3nt: TGTGCCAGCAGCTTACCCGGGGAGCTGTTTTTT
CDR3aa: CASSLPGELFF
v_gene: TRBV7-9
d_gene: NA
j_gene: TRBJ2-2
len: 11
abundance: few

CDR3nt: TGTGCCAGCAGTTTCTTAGCGGGGGTGCAGGGAGAGCAGTTCTTC
CDR3aa: CASSFLAGVQGEQFF
v_gene: TRBV27
d_gene: TRBD2
j_gene: TRBJ2-1
len: 15
abundance: NA

CDR3nt: TGCGCCAGCAGCCGCTTCTTTCTAGCGGGGGTGACACCGGATCAAGAGACCCAGTACTTC
CDR3aa: CASSRFFLAGVTPDQETQYF
v_gene: TRBV4-1
d_gene: TRBD2
j_gene: TRBJ2-5
len: 20
abundance: NA

CDR3nt: TGTGCCAGCAGAGAGCGGGGGTACGCCGGGGAGCTGTTTTTT
CDR3aa: CASRERGYAGELFF
v_gene: TRBV2
d_gene: TRBD2
j_gene: TRBJ2-2
len: 14
abundance: NA

CDR3nt: TGTGCCTGGAGTGTAGCCCCCGTAGAGACCCAGTACTTC
CDR3aa: CAWSVAPVETQYF
v_gene: TRBV30
d_gene: NA
j_gene: TRBJ2-5
len: 13
abundance: NA

CDR3nt: TGTGCCAGCAGCTTGCGGTGGGGGGCCAATGAGCAGTTCTTC
CDR3aa: CASSLRWGANEQFF
v_gene: TRBV5-5
d_gene: NA
j_gene: TRBJ2-1
len: 14
abundance: NA

CDR3nt: TGCGCCAGCAGCCAAGTGGGGGGGGAAGGGAACACTGAAGCTTTCTTT
CDR3aa: CASSQVGGEGNTEAFF
v_gene: TRBV4-1
d_gene: NA
j_gene: TRBJ1-1
len: 16
abundance: NA

CDR3nt: TGTGCCAGCAGTTTATCCCCCGGGTCCTTGTACGAGCAGTACTTC
CDR3aa: CASSLSPGSLYEQYF
v_gene: TRBV28
d_gene: NA
j_gene: TRBJ2-7
len: 15
abundance: few

CDR3nt: TGTGCCACCAGCAGTGGAGCGGGTGCCTACGAGCAGTACTTC
CDR3aa: CATSSGAGAYEQYF
v_gene: TRBV15
d_gene: NA
j_gene: TRBJ2-7
len: 14
abundance: NA

CDR3nt: TGTGCAAGTCGCTTAGTGGGTGGCGGGTATTTCTTCAATGAGCAGTTCTTC
CDR3aa: CASRLVGGGYFFNEQFF
v_gene: TRBV12-2
d_gene: NA
j_gene: TRBJ2-1
len: 17
abundance: NA

CDR3nt: TGTGCCAGCAGCTCCTCGGTCAGGGAGGATCGCTCTGGGGCCAACGTCCTGACTTTC
CDR3aa: CASSSSVREDRSGANVLTF
v_gene: TRBV7-9
d_gene: NA
j_gene: TRBJ2-6
len: 19
abundance: NA